These T cell receptor beta chains were read from a single sample in a study of CD8 T cells in Susac syndrome. Via MiXCR, TCRdb re-called the immunoSEQ multiplex PCR reads, giving one row per CDR3 protein. This table has 120,000 to 150,000 distinct CDR3 sequences, around 94% appearing once. Sequenced sample: CD4+ T cells from PBMCs. All receptors derive from a human donor in good health. The CDR3 runs from the conserved cysteine through the conserved F or W.

j_call	v_call	cdr3_length	cdr3_aa
TRBJ1-1	TRBV5-6	13	CASTSLPGTEAFF
TRBJ2-4	TRBV28	15	CASSLEGTTKNIQYF
TRBJ1-4	TRBV2	14	CASSLTGLDEKLFF
TRBJ2-7	TRBV6-5	15	CASSTLGRSAYEQYF
TRBJ2-1	TRBV4-2	15	CASSQERPSYNEQFF
TRBJ2-3	TRBV29-1	15	CSVESGGPSTDTQYF
TRBJ2-7	TRBV29-1	13	CSVRQTSAYEQYF
TRBJ1-2	TRBV6-6	13	CASSSRLNYGYTF
TRBJ2-2	TRBV20-1	14	CSASPGINTGELFF
TRBJ2-7	TRBV10-3	13	CAISDRALYEQYF